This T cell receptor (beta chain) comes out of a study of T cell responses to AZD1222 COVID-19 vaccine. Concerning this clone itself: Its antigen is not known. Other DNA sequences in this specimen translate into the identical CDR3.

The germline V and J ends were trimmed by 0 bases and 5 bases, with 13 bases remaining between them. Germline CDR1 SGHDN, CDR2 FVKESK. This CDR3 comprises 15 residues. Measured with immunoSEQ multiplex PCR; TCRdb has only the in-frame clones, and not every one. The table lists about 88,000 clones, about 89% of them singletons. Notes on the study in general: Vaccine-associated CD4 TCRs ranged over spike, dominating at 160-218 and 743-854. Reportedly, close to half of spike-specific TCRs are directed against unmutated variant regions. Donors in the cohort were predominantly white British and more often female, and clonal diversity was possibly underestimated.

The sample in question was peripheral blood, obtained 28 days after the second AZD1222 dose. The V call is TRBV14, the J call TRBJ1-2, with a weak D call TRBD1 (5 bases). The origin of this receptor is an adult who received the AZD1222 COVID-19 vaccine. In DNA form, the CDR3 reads TGTGCCAGCAGCCAAGATGAGGGGATTTCGTATGGCTACACCTTC. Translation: CASSQDEGISYGYTF.